The text below deals with one T cell receptor beta chain. Its cognate antigen has yet to be identified. No per-base quality is available; no much larger clone lies one base away. The library was obtained by 5' RACE. The data were produced on an Illumina HiSeq 2500. A second 7 to 11 cycle PCR used a sample-barcoded 5' primer and a J-beta primer mix. A unique molecular identifier was introduced onto each TCR beta cDNA molecule by a template-switch 5' adaptor carrying 12 random nucleotides. Each sample yielded at least 2.5 million CDR3-containing paired-end reads. First-strand cDNA synthesis was performed from all RNA using the Mint cDNA synthesis kit, with priming by a TRBC-specific oligonucleotide. Following uracil-DNA glycosylase treatment, a first 18-cycle PCR with universal primers M1SS and BC2_uni_R was performed on all cDNA. The authors' pipeline ran thus. For normalization, 1 million high-quality reads were randomly selected from each sample, with every read carrying a distinct molecular identifier. Instead of being binned into consensus sequences, reads that shared molecular identifiers were thrown out. MiTCR, set to a Q25 quality threshold and the strictest error-elimination algorithm, was used for CDR3 identification, clonotype clustering and error correction. A nonparametric unseen species model with Euler transformation was used to estimate a lower bound on total TCR beta diversity. TCRdb's own reprocessing of the public reads used fastp at Q25 and MiXCR and kept productive beta chains. Each CDR3 protein appears once, grouped with its most common genes and DNA. These V and J calls are TCRdb output, not the study's own analysis. The sample table holds some 1.5 million distinct CDR3 sequences, of which 42% were seen once. Jointly, the top ten make up just over 4% of the sample.

This record comes from a study of blood T cells in healthy people across ages (dated by TCRdb to the mid-2010s). Study-level background: In model experiments, template switching captured roughly one uniquely barcoded TCR beta cDNA molecule for every two T cells. To avoid experimental bias, donors of different ages were spread randomly across the sequencing lanes. Age-related changes in TCR beta repertoire diversity were measured in the study by deep sequencing normalized with unique cDNA molecular identifiers. For two donors (one aged 18 to 30 and one aged 80 or older), the study analyzed two additional independent replicas of 1 million unique cDNA reads from the same blood draw. The donors were split into four age groups: young (average 16 years), middle-aged (roughly 39), aged (around 67) and long-lived (approximately 89). What the authors observed across the whole study: The percentage of naive T cells measured by flow cytometry correlated strongly with observed TCR beta diversity. Observed TCR beta diversity per million T cells fell roughly linearly with age, and a significant reduction was already apparent by age approximately 41. Compared with the aged group, the long-lived group had more naive CD4+ T cells, fewer expanded clones and increased TCR diversity, suggesting age selection. Because donor CMV infection status was unknown, age-related changes in expanded clonotypes were potentially confounded. Estimates of total diversity from one million sequenced T cells were regarded as lower bounds and underestimates. Because profiling used bulk unsorted PBMCs, naive and antigen-experienced compartments could not be compared conclusively.

The roughly 37 donors, aged about 6 to 95 years, were systemically healthy Caucasian individuals from Russia. Ten milliliters of peripheral blood were collected from each donor into EDTA-treated Vacutainer tubes. Ficoll-Paque density-gradient centrifugation was used to isolate PBMCs, with at least 7 million obtained per sample. Total RNA was extracted from PBMCs with Trizol reagent, with at least 5 micrograms obtained per sample. Naive CD45RAhigh/CD27high T cell percentages were measured by flow cytometry on a PBMC aliquot from every donor. According to the germline V gene, CDR1 reads SGDLS and CDR2 reads YYNGEE. The CDR3 goes from the cysteine to the phenylalanine over 13 residues. Of all the DNA, just the CDR3 is kept, 39 bases in frame from base 1. The V end loses 3 bases and the J end loses 4 bases, and a stretch of 10 bases separates them.

The chain uses TRBV9 and TRBJ2-5; the D gene remains uncertain. The sequence came from a woman between 18 and 29 years old in good health. Sequenced sample: blood. The nucleotide sequence is given as TGTGCCAGCAGCGGAGCCTCCCTAGAGACCCAGTACTTC. This translates into CASSGASLETQYF.